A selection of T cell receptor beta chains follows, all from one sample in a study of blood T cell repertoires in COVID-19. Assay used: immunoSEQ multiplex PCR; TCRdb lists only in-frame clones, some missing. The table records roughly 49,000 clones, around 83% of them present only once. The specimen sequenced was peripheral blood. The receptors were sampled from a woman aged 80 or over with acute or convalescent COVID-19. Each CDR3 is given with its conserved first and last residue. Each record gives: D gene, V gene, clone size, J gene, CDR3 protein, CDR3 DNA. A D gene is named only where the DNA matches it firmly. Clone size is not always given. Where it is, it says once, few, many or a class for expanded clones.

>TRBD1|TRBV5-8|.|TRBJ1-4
CASSLGPGGNEKLFF
TGTGCCAGCAGCTTGGGACCAGGGGGCAATGAAAAACTGTTTTTT
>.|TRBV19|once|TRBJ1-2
CASKWGRDYGYTF
TGTGCCAGTAAATGGGGGCGCGACTATGGCTACACCTTC
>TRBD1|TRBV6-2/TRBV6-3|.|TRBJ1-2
CASSPDRPVFNYGYTF
TGTGCCAGCAGCCCGGACAGGCCAGTTTTTAACTATGGCTACACCTTC
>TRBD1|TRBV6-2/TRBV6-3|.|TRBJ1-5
CASSYGGTGGQPQHF
TGTGCCAGCAGTTACGGAGGGACAGGAGGGCAGCCCCAGCATTTT
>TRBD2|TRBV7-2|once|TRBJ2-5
CASSRGLAVIQETQYF
TGTGCCAGCAGCAGAGGACTAGCGGTAATACAAGAGACCCAGTACTTC
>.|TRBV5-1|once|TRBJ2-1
CASSAGQSSDEQFF
TGCGCCAGCAGCGCGGGACAGAGTAGCGATGAGCAGTTCTTC
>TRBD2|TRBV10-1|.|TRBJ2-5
CASSESIGLAGKETQYF
TGCGCCAGCAGTGAGTCGATTGGGCTAGCGGGGAAAGAGACCCAGTACTTC
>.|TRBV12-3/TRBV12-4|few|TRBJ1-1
CASSTGVDTEAFF
TGTGCCAGCAGTACCGGGGTCGACACTGAAGCTTTCTTT
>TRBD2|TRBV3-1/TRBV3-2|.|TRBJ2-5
CASSQLAGGRLETQYF
TGTGCCAGCAGCCAACTAGCGGGGGGTCGGTTAGAGACCCAGTACTTC
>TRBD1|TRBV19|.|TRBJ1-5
CASSIGTGGGQPQHF
TGTGCCAGTAGTATCGGGACAGGGGGGGGTCAGCCCCAGCATTTT
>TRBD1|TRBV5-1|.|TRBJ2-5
CASSFRQGETQYF
TGCGCCAGCAGCTTCCGACAGGGGGAGACCCAGTACTTC
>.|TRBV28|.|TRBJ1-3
CASSSYSFGNTIYF
TGTGCCAGCAGTTCCTACTCCTTTGGAAACACCATATATTTT
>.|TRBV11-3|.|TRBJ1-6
CASSLDTDSPLHF
TGTGCCAGCAGCTTAGATACGGATTCACCCCTCCACTTT
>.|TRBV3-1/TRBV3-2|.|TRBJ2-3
CASSQGVQAGWDTQYF
TGTGCCAGCAGCCAAGGTGTACAGGCGGGGTGGGATACGCAGTATTTT
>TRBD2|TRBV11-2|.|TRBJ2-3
CASSFMTSGASDTQYF
TGTGCCAGCAGCTTCATGACTAGCGGGGCGTCAGATACGCAGTATTTT
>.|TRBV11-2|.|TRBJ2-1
CASSVTTPNEQFF
TGTGCCAGCAGCGTTACGACTCCTAATGAGCAGTTCTTC
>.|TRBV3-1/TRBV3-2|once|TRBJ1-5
CASSSGDQPQHF
TGTGCCAGCAGCTCGGGGGATCAGCCCCAGCATTTT
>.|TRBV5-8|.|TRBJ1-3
CASSSNRAAGNTIYF
TGTGCCAGCAGCTCCAACAGGGCAGCTGGAAACACCATATATTTT
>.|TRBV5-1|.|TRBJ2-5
CASSLVGVVFYF
TGCGCCAGCAGCTTGGTAGGGGTCGTGTTCTACTTC
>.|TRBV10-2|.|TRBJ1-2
CASLVGENYGYTF
TGCGCCAGTCTAGTAGGAGAAAACTATGGCTACACCTTC
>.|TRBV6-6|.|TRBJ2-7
CASSYQYEQYF
TGTGCCAGCAGTTACCAATACGAGCAGTACTTC
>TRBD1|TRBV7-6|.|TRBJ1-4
CASSTGTGWANEKLFF
TGTGCCAGCAGCACTGGGACAGGGTGGGCTAATGAAAAACTGTTTTTT
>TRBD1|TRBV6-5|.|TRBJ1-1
CASRQGVIRNTEAFF
TGTGCCAGCCGACAGGGTGTGATCCGGAACACTGAAGCTTTCTTT
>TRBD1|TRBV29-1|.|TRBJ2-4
CSVWDREAKNIQYF
TGCAGCGTCTGGGACAGGGAAGCCAAAAACATTCAGTACTTC
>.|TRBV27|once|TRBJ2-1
CASSSTSYNEQFF
TGTGCCAGCAGTTCAACTTCGTACAATGAGCAGTTCTTC
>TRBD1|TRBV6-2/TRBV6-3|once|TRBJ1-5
CASSSTGTNQPQHF
TGTGCCAGCAGTTCGACAGGGACCAATCAGCCCCAGCATTTT
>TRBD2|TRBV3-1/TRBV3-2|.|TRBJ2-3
CASSGAPRTDTQYF
TGTGCCAGTAGCGGGGCCCCCCGCACAGATACGCAGTATTTT
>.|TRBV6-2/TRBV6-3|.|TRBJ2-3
CASSYGYSSGGDTQYF
TGTGCCAGCAGTTACGGTTACAGCTCAGGAGGAGATACGCAGTATTTT
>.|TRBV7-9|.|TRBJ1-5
CASSQGGNQPQHF
TGTGCCAGCAGCCAAGGGGGCAATCAGCCCCAGCATTTT
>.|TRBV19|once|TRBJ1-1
CASSISGDRSNTEAFF
TGTGCCAGTAGTATATCTGGAGACAGGTCGAACACTGAAGCTTTCTTT
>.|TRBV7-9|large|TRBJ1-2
CASSLAYTANYGYTF
TGTGCCAGCAGCTTAGCGTATACGGCTAACTATGGCTACACCTTC
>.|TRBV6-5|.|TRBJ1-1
CASRPGMNTEAFF
TGTGCCAGCAGGCCCGGGATGAACACTGAAGCTTTCTTT
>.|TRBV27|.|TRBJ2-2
CASSLMGGRYTGELFF
TGTGCCAGCAGTTTAATGGGGGGTAGATACACCGGGGAGCTGTTTTTT
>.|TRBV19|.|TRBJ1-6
CASSIATANSPLHF
TGTGCCAGTAGTATAGCTACAGCTAATTCACCCCTCCACTTT
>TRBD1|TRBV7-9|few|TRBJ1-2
CASSLPGQGGDYGYTF
TGTGCCAGCAGCTTACCCGGACAGGGGGGCGACTATGGCTACACCTTC
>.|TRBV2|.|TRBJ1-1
CASSEAVWGGTEAFF
TGTGCCAGCAGTGAAGCGGTATGGGGGGGCACTGAAGCTTTCTTT
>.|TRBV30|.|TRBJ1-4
CAWSASATNEKLFF
TGTGCCTGGAGTGCTAGTGCAACTAATGAAAAACTGTTTTTT
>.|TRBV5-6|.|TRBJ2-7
CASSSGPGEAHEQYF
TGTGCCAGCAGCTCGGGGCCGGGAGAAGCGCACGAGCAGTACTTC